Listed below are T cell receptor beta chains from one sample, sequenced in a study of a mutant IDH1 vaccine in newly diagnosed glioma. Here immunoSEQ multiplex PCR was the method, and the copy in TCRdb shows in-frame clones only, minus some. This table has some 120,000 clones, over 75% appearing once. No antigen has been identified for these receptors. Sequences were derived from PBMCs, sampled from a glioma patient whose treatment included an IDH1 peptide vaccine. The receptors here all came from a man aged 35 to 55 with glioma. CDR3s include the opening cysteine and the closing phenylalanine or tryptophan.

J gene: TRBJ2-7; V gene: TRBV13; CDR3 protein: CASSLGASSYEQYF
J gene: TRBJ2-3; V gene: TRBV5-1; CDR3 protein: CASSYLTSGATDTQYF
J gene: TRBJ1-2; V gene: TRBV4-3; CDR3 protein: CASSHRGGGVLKGYGYTF
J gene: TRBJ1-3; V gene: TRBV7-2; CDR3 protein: CASSSTGQTGNTIYF
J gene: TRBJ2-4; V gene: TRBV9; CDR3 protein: CASSVEGTGRVQYF
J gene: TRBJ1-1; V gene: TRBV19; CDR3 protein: CASSIIRSNRGGIEAFF
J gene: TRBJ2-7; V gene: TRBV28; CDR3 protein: CASEGGGTTYEQYF
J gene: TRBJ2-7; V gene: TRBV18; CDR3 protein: CASSPKPSGQSSYEQYF
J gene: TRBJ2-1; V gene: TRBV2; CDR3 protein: CASGDRSYNEQFF
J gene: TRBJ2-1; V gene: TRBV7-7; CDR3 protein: CASSLAFKASGSNEQFF
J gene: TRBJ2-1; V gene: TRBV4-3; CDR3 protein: CASSHRTGGHQVNEQFF
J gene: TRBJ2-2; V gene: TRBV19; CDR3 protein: CASNPRDRGYTGELFF
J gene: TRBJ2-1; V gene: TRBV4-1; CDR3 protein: CASSRSGQGGGEQFF
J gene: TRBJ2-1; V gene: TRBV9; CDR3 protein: CASTKGLAGSYNEQFF
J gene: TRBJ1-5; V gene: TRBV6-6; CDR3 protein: CASNKGQASNQPQHF
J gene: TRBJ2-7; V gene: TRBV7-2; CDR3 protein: CASLEGRGGVEQYF
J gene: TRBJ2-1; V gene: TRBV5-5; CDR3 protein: CASSFGTSRYNEQFF
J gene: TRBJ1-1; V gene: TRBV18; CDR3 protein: CASSRGVLGSNTEAFF
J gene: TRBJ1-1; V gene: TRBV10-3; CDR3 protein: CATNSGQNTEAFF
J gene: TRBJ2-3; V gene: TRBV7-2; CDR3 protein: CASSLGVVNTQYF
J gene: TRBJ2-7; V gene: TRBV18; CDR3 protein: CASSRTSGTYEQYF
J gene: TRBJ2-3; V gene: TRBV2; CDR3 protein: CASRAGQGTDTQYF
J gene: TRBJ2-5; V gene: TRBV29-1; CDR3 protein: CSVLPTGTRSGETQYF
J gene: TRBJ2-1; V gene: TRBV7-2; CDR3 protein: CASTSAMGRPSYNEQFF
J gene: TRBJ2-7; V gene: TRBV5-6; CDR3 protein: CASSSPGGRGDYEQYF
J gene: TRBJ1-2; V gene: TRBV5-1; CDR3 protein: CASSLAPGAGGYTF
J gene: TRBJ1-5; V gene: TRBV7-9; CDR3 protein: CASSPQGGSDQPQHF
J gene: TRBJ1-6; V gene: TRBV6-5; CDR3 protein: CASRLGTGVNSPLHF
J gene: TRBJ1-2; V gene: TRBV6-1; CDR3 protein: CASSEGTGMSDGYTF
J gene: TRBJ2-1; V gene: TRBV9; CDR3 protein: CASSVITSGGAFYNEQFF
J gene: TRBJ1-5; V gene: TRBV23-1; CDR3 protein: CASSQSGPLQGRFSISNQPQHF
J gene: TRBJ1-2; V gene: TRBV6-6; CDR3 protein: CASSYAGNYTF
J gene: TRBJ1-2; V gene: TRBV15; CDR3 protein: CATSRDFVEQAYYGYTF
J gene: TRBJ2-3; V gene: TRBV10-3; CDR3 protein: CAIRSVEGQGLSDTQYF
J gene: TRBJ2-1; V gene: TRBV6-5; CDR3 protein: CASSRGRRTYNEQFF
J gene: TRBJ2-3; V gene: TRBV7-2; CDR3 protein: CASSPGLAGSTDTQYF
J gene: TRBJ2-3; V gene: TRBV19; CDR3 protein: CASKARTRAWGTDTQYF
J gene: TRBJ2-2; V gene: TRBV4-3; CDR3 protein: CASSLTGLAGVGAGELFF
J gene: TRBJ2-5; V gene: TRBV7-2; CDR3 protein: CASSFSSGKETQYF
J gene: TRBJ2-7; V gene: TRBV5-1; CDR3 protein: CASSLGGLGLYEQYF
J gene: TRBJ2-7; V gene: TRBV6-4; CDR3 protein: CASSDSKDRNTLKTYEQYF
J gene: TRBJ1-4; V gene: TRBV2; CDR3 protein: CAILGTGNEKLFF
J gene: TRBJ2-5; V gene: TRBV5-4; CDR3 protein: CASSLADGVVETQYF
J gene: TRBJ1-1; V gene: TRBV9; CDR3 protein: CASTPLTGGEAFF
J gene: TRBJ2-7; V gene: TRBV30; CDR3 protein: CAWGRTSGGSYEQYF
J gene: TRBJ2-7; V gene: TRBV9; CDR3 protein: CASSVTSGGAREQYF
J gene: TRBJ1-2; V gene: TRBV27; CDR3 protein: CASSSIDRVSSYTF
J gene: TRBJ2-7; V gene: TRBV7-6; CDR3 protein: CASSLGQGRQQQYF
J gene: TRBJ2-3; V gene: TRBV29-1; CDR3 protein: CSVLNIRADTQYF
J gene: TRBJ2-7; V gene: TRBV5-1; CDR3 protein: CASSLGGGYEQYF
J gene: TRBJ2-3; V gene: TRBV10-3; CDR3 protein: CAIYSGTSGSRTDTQYF
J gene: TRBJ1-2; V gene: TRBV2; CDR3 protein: CASRAGGGGYTF
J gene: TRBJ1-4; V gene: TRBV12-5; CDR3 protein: CASGLKNRGRITNEKLFF